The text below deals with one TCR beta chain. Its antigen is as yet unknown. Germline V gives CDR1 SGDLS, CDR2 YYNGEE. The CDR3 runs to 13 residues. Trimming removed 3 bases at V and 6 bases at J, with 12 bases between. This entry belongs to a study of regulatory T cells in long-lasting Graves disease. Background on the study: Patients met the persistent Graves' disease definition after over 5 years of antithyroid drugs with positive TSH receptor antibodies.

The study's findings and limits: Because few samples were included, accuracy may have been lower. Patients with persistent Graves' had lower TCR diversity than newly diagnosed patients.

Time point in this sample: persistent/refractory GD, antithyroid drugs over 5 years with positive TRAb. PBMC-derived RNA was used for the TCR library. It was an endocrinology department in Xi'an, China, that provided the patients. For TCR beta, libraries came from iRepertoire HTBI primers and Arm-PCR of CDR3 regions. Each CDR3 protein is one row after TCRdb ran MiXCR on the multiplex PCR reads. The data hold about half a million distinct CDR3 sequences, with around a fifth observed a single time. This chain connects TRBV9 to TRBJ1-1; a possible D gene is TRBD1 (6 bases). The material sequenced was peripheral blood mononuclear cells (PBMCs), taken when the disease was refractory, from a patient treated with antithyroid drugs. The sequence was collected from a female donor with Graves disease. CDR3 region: CASSATGFSEAFF. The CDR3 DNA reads TGTGCCAGCAGCGCAACAGGGTTTTCTGAAGCTTTCTTT. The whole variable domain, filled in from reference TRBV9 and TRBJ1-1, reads DSGVTQTPKHLITATGQRVTLRCSPRSGDLSVYWYQQSLDQGLQFLIQYYNGEERAKGNILERFSAQQFPDLHSELNLSSLELGDSALYFCASSATGFSEAFFGQGTRLTVV.